Shown below are 13 T cell receptor beta chains from a single sample sequenced in a study of T cells in Graves' hyperthyroidism and ophthalmopathy. What was amplified from RNA transcripts were TCR beta CDR3 regions. With the HTBI primer set, the TCR CDR3 went through a first round of RT-PCR. TCRdb fed the multiplex PCR reads into MiXCR, producing one record per CDR3 protein. In the table there are about 37,000 distinct CDR3 sequences, 50% to 55% of which are singletons. Material for sequencing was blood. Receptors originate from a man in his forties with Graves' ophthalmopathy.

This clonotype was found many times. CDR3 in amino acids: CASSESGRNQPQHF. The CDR3 coding sequence is TGCGCCAGCAGTGAGTCGGGTCGAAATCAGCCCCAGCATTTT. This sequence joins TRBV10-1 and TRBJ1-5; D not certain. Germline lookup yields CDR1 WNHNN and CDR2 SYGVQD (reference sequence). The CDR3 is made up of 14 amino acids. V was clipped by 0 bases and J by 4 bases, with 7 bases between them.

This clonotype occurred many times. V and J are TRBV30 and TRBJ1-1; D perhaps matches TRBD1 (5 bases). V was trimmed by 8 bases and J by 1 base, leaving 14 bases between them. Looked up from germline, CDR1 is GTSNPN and CDR2 is SVGIG (reference sequence). This CDR3 comprises 13 residues. In DNA form, the CDR3 reads TGTGCCGGGAAGGGCAGGGAGAACACTGAAGCTTTCTTT. This gives the protein CAGKGRENTEAFF.

Many counts were recorded for this clonotype. This chain links TRBV27 with TRBJ1-2; D gene unclear. The CDR3 spans 14 residues. The V end was cut by 2 bases, the J end by 3 bases, with 10 bases between. In germline, CDR1 is MNHEY, CDR2 SMNVEV (reference sequence). The CDR3 protein is CASSLSQMDYGYTF. The CDR3 nucleotides are TGTGCCAGCAGTTTAAGCCAGATGGACTATGGCTACACCTTC.

The chain carries TRBV19 and TRBJ1-2; the match to TRBD1 covers 7 bases. The ends lost 5 bases at V and 5 bases at J; junction bases unmatched: 5. Germline-derived CDR1 and CDR2 are LNHDA and SQIVND (reference sequence). The CDR3 extends over 13 amino acids. The CDR3, as DNA: TGTGCCAGTAGTTTCGGGACAGCGTATGGCTACACCTTC. This sequence encodes CASSFGTAYGYTF. Supplemented by reference TRBV19 and TRBJ1-2, the full variable domain reads DGGITQSPKYLFRKEGQNVTLSCEQNLNHDAMYWYRQDPGQGLRLIYYSQIVNDFQKGDIAEGYSVSREKKESFPLTVTSAQKNPTAFYLCASSFGTAYGYTFGSGTRLTVV.

This clonotype was counted many times. The J gene is TRBJ2-3, the V gene TRBV29-1, with 15 bases lining up with TRBD2. V was pared by 3 bases and J by 8 bases, with 6 bases of the junction left unmatched. The germline V gene encodes CDR1 SQVTM and CDR2 ANQGSEA. CDR3 length: 15 amino acids. The DNA of the CDR3 is TGCAGCGTTGACCGGACTAGCGGGGGGGGGGGTACGCAGTATTTT. This gives the protein CSVDRTSGGGGTQYF.

By its share, this clonotype is medium-sized. This chain's CDR3 is CASSVGDSPLHF. Written as DNA, the CDR3 is TGTGCCAGCAGCGTAGGGGATTCACCCCTCCACTTT. The chain links TRBV9 to TRBJ1-6; no clear D gene. The CDR3 loop spans 12 amino acids. The germline V gene has CDR1 SGDLS and CDR2 YYNGEE. V lost 0 bases and J lost 8, with 3 bases in between.

Ten or more counts support this clonotype. The V call is TRBV28, the J call TRBJ2-2; D gene unclear. V lost 8 bases to trimming and J lost 2 bases, with 15 bases between them. This CDR3 region has 15 residues. In germline, CDR1 is MDHEN, CDR2 SYDVKM. The CDR3 coding sequence is TGTGCCAGCCGTCGCACAGAGAGTAACACCGGGGAGCTGTTTTTT. Translation gives CASRRTESNTGELFF. Variable domain in full (rest from reference TRBV28 and TRBJ2-2): DVKVTQSSRYLVKRTGEKVFLECVQDMDHENMFWYRQDPGLGLRLIYFSYDVKMKEKGDIPEGYSVSREKKERFSLILESASTNQTSMYLCASRRTESNTGELFFGEGSRLTVL.

Ten or more counts support this clonotype. This rearrangement joins TRBV6-1 to TRBJ1-5, with a weak D call TRBD1 (5 bases). Germline CDR1 is MNHNS and CDR2 is SASEGT. This CDR3 is built from 15 residues. Deletions cut 2 bases from V and 0 bases from J, with 8 bases between. CDR3 protein: CASSEPGISNQPQHF. CDR3 DNA sequence: TGTGCCAGCAGTGAACCAGGGATTAGCAATCAGCCCCAGCATTTT.

On this clonotype itself: One end of the junction is discordant with germline, which a read error may explain. This chain uses TRBV20-1 with TRBJ2-3, with D unclear. From germline, CDR1 is DFQATT and CDR2 SNEGSKA (reference sequence). This CDR3 spans 16 amino acids. CDR3 loop: CGARASKTYSTDTQYF. CDR3 DNA: TGCGGTGCTAGAGCCTCGAAGACTTACAGCACAGATACGCAGTATTTT.

This CDR3 is CVQPVPSCWRKDKLFF. The CDR3 DNA follows: TGCGTGCAGCCTGTTCCAAGCTGCTGGCGCAAAGATAAACTGTTTTTT. The J gene is TRBJ1-4, the V gene TRBV5-1; unclear D gene. Germline CDR1 SGHRS, CDR2 YFSETQ. This CDR3 region has 16 residues.

As concerns this clonotype: This may stem from a read error, because a much larger clone lies one nucleotide away. The J gene is TRBJ2-5, the V gene TRBV5-6; D is perhaps TRBD1 or TRBD2 (5 bases each). V was cut by 4 bases and J by 7 bases, with 14 bases left in between. The CDR3 loop spans 13 amino acids. The germline V gene has CDR1 SGHDT and CDR2 YYEEEE. The CDR3 bases are TGTGCCAGCAGCCGGGGACCTCGCGGGACCCAGTACTTC. This encodes CASSRGPRGTQYF. Supplemented by reference TRBV5-6 and TRBJ2-5, the full variable domain reads DAGVTQSPTHLIKTRGQQVTLRCSPKSGHDTVSWYQQALGQGPQFIFQYYEEEERQRGNFPDRFSGHQFPNYSSELNVNALLLGDSALYLCASSRGPRGTQYFGPGTRLLVL.

This clonotype has ten or more counts. The rearrangement uses TRBV5-1 and TRBJ2-3; perhaps TRBD2 as D (6 bases). Germline V gives CDR1 SGHRS, CDR2 YFSETQ. V was trimmed by 0 bases and J by 4 bases, leaving 15 bases between them. The CDR3 totals 16 residues. CDR3 sequence: CASSLVGGMGADTQYF. The CDR3 nucleotides are TGCGCCAGCAGCTTGGTTGGCGGGATGGGGGCAGATACGCAGTATTTT.

This clonotype was counted a single time. This may arise from a read error, as a much more abundant clone is one base away. The chain employs TRBV3-1 and TRBJ2-2; 9 nucleotides agree with TRBD2. CDR1 and CDR2 from the germline V gene are LGHDT and YNNKEL (reference sequence). The CDR3 has 15 residues. Here the CDR3 reads CASSLLAGRTGKLFF. The DNA of the CDR3 is TGTGCCAGCAGCCTCCTAGCGGGACGTACCGGGAAGCTGTTTTTT.